These T cell receptor beta chains were read from a single sample in a study of lymphopenia after photon versus proton radiotherapy. Clones were read by immunoSEQ multiplex PCR, and TCRdb kept only the in-frame ones, dropping some. The sample holds 40,000 to 55,000 clones; 92% are singletons and the top ten take 15% to 20%. The input for sequencing was peripheral blood, taken from a patient treated with photon-based radiotherapy. These receptors originate from a woman aged 40 to 49 with cholangiocarcinoma. Each CDR3 is given with its conserved first and last residue. A D gene is named only where the DNA matches it firmly. The size of a clone is reported for some rows only, either as once, few or many, or as a class for expanded clones.

>15|NA|TRBJ2-1|TRBV29-1|once
TGCAGCGTTGGGGGACGGATCCGGAGCTACAATGAGCAGTTCTTC
CSVGGRIRSYNEQFF
>14|NA|TRBJ1-1|TRBV5-1|NA
TGCGCCAGCAGCTTGACGGCCCTGAACACTGAAGCTTTCTTT
CASSLTALNTEAFF
>14|NA|TRBJ1-1|TRBV4-2|NA
TGTGCCAGCAGCCAAGAAGGGGACACGACTGAAGCTTTCTTT
CASSQEGDTTEAFF
>14|TRBD1|TRBJ1-4|TRBV5-5|NA
TGTGCCAGCAGTCGGACAGGGGGTAGGGAAAAACTGTTTTTT
CASSRTGGREKLFF
>17|NA|TRBJ2-1|TRBV28|once
TGTGCCAGCAGTCCACATAAAGCCGAGACCGAATCCAATGAGCAGTTCTTC
CASSPHKAETESNEQFF
>14|NA|TRBJ2-3|TRBV18|NA
TGTGCCAGCTCACCTACTACAGGGTCAGATACGCAGTATTTT
CASSPTTGSDTQYF
>14|NA|TRBJ2-2|TRBV19|few
TGTGCCAGTAGTGCGGAGTTGGGCACCGGGGAGCTGTTTTTT
CASSAELGTGELFF
>16|NA|TRBJ1-6|TRBV7-2|NA
TGTGCCAGCACCTTGGCCCTGCAGGGGACTAATTCACCCCTCCACTTT
CASTLALQGTNSPLHF
>13|NA|TRBJ1-1|TRBV6-5|NA
TGTGCCAGCCTTGGGGCTTTGAACACTGAAGCTTTCTTT
CASLGALNTEAFF
>14|NA|TRBJ2-3|TRBV16|NA
TGTGCCAGCAGCCCCAGGAGTAGCACAGATACGCAGTATTTT
CASSPRSSTDTQYF
>14|NA|TRBJ1-1|TRBV6-6|NA
TGTGCCAGCAGTTACCCCGCGGTCGGCAGTGAAGCTTTCTTT
CASSYPAVGSEAFF
>15|NA|TRBJ2-3|TRBV10-3|NA
TGTGCCATCAGTGAGTCTAGGGTTAGCACAGATACGCAGTATTTT
CAISESRVSTDTQYF
>15|NA|TRBJ2-7|TRBV5-6|NA
TGTGCCAGCAGCTCAAGTGACAGGGCGGGATACGAGCAGTACTTC
CASSSSDRAGYEQYF
>15|TRBD1|TRBJ2-7|TRBV27|NA
TGTGCCAGCAGTCACTTGAGACAGGGGGCCTACGAGCAGTACTTC
CASSHLRQGAYEQYF
>14|TRBD2|TRBJ2-1|TRBV6-4|once
TGTGCCAGCAGTGCGGGACTAGGTCTCAATGAGCAGTTCTTC
CASSAGLGLNEQFF
>16|TRBD1|TRBJ2-7|TRBV7-9|NA
TGTGCCAGCAGCTTTCGCCCAGGGGGCGAAACGGACGAGCAGTACTTC
CASSFRPGGETDEQYF
>16|NA|TRBJ1-1|TRBV9|NA
TGTGCCAGCAGCGTAGAATCGCACAGGATGAACACTGAAGCTTTCTTT
CASSVESHRMNTEAFF
>12|TRBD1|TRBJ2-7|TRBV11-1|NA
TGTGCCAGCAGCCCAGACAGGGACGAGCAGTACTTC
CASSPDRDEQYF
>18|NA|TRBJ2-1|TRBV5-1|once
TGCGCCAGCAGCTTGTTCATACACGAAAGGAGCTCCTACAATGAGCAGTTCTTC
CASSLFIHERSSYNEQFF
>18|TRBD2|TRBJ2-1|TRBV5-1|NA
TGCGCCAGCAGCGGGGTAAGGCTCGGACTAGCGGGTAACAATGAGCAGTTCTTC
CASSGVRLGLAGNNEQFF
>14|NA|TRBJ1-2|TRBV6-1|NA
TGTGCCAGCAGTGAATATTTTAAGGCGAATGGCTACACCTTC
CASSEYFKANGYTF
>12|TRBD1|TRBJ1-1|TRBV6-5|NA
TGTGCCAGCAGGGGGACAGGGGAGGTAGCTTTCTTT
CASRGTGEVAFF
>16|TRBD2|TRBJ2-3|TRBV11-3|NA
TGTGCCAGCAGGCCTACCGGGACTAGATTCACAGATACGCAGTATTTT
CASRPTGTRFTDTQYF
>10|NA|TRBJ2-3|TRBV2|once
TGTGCCAGCAGGGGGGGTACGCAGTATTTT
CASRGGTQYF
>16|TRBD2|TRBJ2-1|TRBV27|NA
TGTGCCAGCAGTTTAGGGAGCGGGAGGGCCCACAATGAGCAGTTCTTC
CASSLGSGRAHNEQFF
>14|TRBD2|TRBJ2-2|TRBV30|NA
TGTGCCTGGCTAGCGGGGATCAACACCGGGGAGCTGTTTTTT
CAWLAGINTGELFF
>14|TRBD1|TRBJ2-1|TRBV7-3|NA
TGTGCCAGCAGCTTACGGACAGGGCCCAATGAGCAGTTCTTC
CASSLRTGPNEQFF
>15|NA|TRBJ2-2|TRBV11-2|NA
TGTGCCAGCAGCCCTTATATGGTTGACACCGGGGAGCTGTTTTTT
CASSPYMVDTGELFF
>15|NA|TRBJ2-5|TRBV9|NA
TGTGCCAGCAGCGTAGGGGGATGGGGACAAGAGACCCAGTACTTC
CASSVGGWGQETQYF
>13|NA|TRBJ2-3|TRBV9|NA
TGTGCCAGCAGCGCCCGTGGCACAGATACGCAGTATTTT
CASSARGTDTQYF
>16|TRBD2|TRBJ2-5|TRBV6-4|few
TGTGCCAGCAGTGACTCCACGGGCGGGGGAGTGGAGACCCAGTACTTC
CASSDSTGGGVETQYF
>14|NA|TRBJ1-2|TRBV5-1|NA
TGCGCCAGCAGCCCGTCGGACAGCCGCTATGGCTACACCTTC
CASSPSDSRYGYTF
>14|TRBD1|TRBJ2-7|TRBV6-5|NA
TGTGCCTCCCACGGACGAGGGGGCCGCTACGAGCAGTACTTC
CASHGRGGRYEQYF
>14|NA|TRBJ1-3|TRBV2|once
TGTGCCAGCAGTGAAGGGACATCTGGAAACACCATATATTTT
CASSEGTSGNTIYF
>15|TRBD1|TRBJ1-5|TRBV6-4|once
TGTGCCAGCAGTGAAACAGGGGGAGGCAATCAGCCCCAGCATTTT
CASSETGGGNQPQHF
>13|NA|TRBJ1-2|TRBV9|NA
TGTGCCAGCAGCCCGCGGGGTAACTATGGCTACACCTTC
CASSPRGNYGYTF
>14|NA|TRBJ1-2|TRBV7-2|NA
TGTGCCAGCAGCTTAGGAGGGTTTGGCTATGGCTACACCTTC
CASSLGGFGYGYTF
>17|TRBD1|TRBJ2-1|TRBV30|NA
TGTGCCTGGAGTGGGACGCTCACAGGGGGCGACTACAATGAGCAGTTCTTC
CAWSGTLTGGDYNEQFF
>15|TRBD1|TRBJ1-1|TRBV4-2|NA
TGTGCCAGCAGCGGTACAGCCCGACAGGGAACTGAAGCTTTCTTT
CASSGTARQGTEAFF
>14|NA|TRBJ2-1|TRBV19|NA
TGTGCCAGTAGTCCACGAACTAGCCGGGATGAGCAGTTCTTC
CASSPRTSRDEQFF
>14|TRBD1|TRBJ1-5|TRBV7-2|NA
TGTGCCAGCAGCCCAAGGGACAGACAACAGCCCCAGCATTTT
CASSPRDRQQPQHF
>11|NA|TRBJ1-4|TRBV28|NA
TGTGCCAGCAGTTTTTTTGAAAAACTGTTTTTT
CASSFFEKLFF